The 8 T cell receptor beta chains below all came from one sample that was sequenced in a study of blood T cell repertoires in COVID-19. Sequenced by immunoSEQ multiplex PCR; TCRdb stores in-frame clones only, minus some. The profile shows 200,000 to 300,000 clones, approximately 86% of them singletons. Sequenced sample: peripheral blood. These receptors all come from a woman aged 25 to 39 who had recovered from COVID-19.

The chain combines TRBV5-1 with TRBJ2-3; TRBD1 aligns across 9 bases. The CDR3 contains 18 residues. Losses at the gene ends were 0 bases for V and 4 bases for J; bases not matched to a gene: 12. Germline assignment: CDR1 SGHRS and CDR2 YFSETQ. The CDR3 is CASSLDPLGQGPPDTQYF. In DNA, the CDR3 is TGCGCCAGCAGCTTGGACCCCCTGGGACAGGGCCCCCCAGATACGCAGTATTTT.

V usage is TRBV6-5 and J usage is TRBJ1-1; 11 bases line up with TRBD1. Germline CDR1 MNHEY, CDR2 SVGAGI. After removal of 5 bases from V and 4 bases from J, the junction contained 6 bases not matched to a gene. This CDR3 has 15 residues. As DNA, the CDR3 is TGTGCCAGCAGTCAATCCGGGACAGGGGGCACTGAAGCTTTCTTT. This translates into CASSQSGTGGTEAFF.

The V gene is TRBV7-3, the J gene TRBJ1-6; 8 bases agree with TRBD1. This CDR3 has 14 residues. The germline CDR1 and CDR2 sequences are SGHTA and FQGTGA. V trimming: 5 bases; J trimming: 9 bases; junction bases outside the gene matches: 6. As DNA, the CDR3 is TGTGCCAGCAGCGTCACAGGGGGGGGTTCACCCCTCCACTTT. Protein product: CASSVTGGGSPLHF.

The chain combines TRBV9 with TRBJ2-7, with unresolved D. The V gene lost 0 bases and the J gene lost 0 bases, with 7 bases spanning the gap. This CDR3 is 14 amino acids long. Germline assignment: CDR1 SGDLS and CDR2 YYNGEE. The CDR3 coding sequence is TGTGCCAGCAGCGTAGATTCAAACTCCTACGAGCAGTACTTC. Amino acids: CASSVDSNSYEQYF.

The chain carries TRBV5-6 and TRBJ1-2, with D unclear. V was clipped by 1 base and J by 4 bases, with 11 bases between them. This CDR3 has 14 amino acids. Per germline, CDR1 SGHDT and CDR2 YYEEEE. The CDR3: CASSLRAGSYGYTF. As DNA, the CDR3 is TGTGCCAGCAGCTTGAGGGCGGGGAGCTATGGCTACACCTTC.

Concerning this clone: A much larger clonotype is one base distant, so this may be a read error. V gene TRBV6-2 or TRBV6-3 combines with J gene TRBJ2-3; no definite D call. CDR1 and CDR2 from the germline V gene are MNHEY and SVGEGT. This CDR3 region has 12 residues. The V end was cut by 4 bases, the J end by 6 bases, with 8 bases between. The CDR3 DNA is TGTGCCAGCAGTTTCTTTTCGGATACGCAGTATTTT. Translated: CASSFFSDTQYF.

The gene calls are TRBV19 and TRBJ1-6; TRBD1 aligns across 9 bases. This CDR3 has 14 amino acids. Losses at the gene ends were 6 bases for V and 9 bases for J; bases not matched to a gene: 6. The V gene's germline CDR1 is LNHDA and CDR2 SQIVND (reference sequence). The CDR3 region has the DNA TGTGCCAGTAGCCAGACAGGGGGAAGTTCACCCCTCCACTTT. Translated: CASSQTGGSSPLHF.

The chain employs TRBV5-1 and TRBJ2-6; D is perhaps TRBD1 (6 bases). With 4 bases removed from V and 6 bases from J, the gap between germline ends came to 14 bases. Looked up from germline, CDR1 is SGHRS and CDR2 is YFSETQ. The CDR3 is made up of 15 amino acids. For the CDR3, the DNA is TGCGCCAGCAGCCTCGGACAGCTTGCGGCCAACGTCCTGACTTTC. It translates to CASSLGQLAANVLTF. The complete variable domain, with remaining parts taken from reference TRBV5-1 and TRBJ2-6, reads KAGVTQTPRYLIKTRGQQVTLSCSPISGHRSVSWYQQTPGQGLQFLFEYFSETQRNKGNFPGRFSGRQFSNSRSEMNVSTLELGDSALYLCASSLGQLAANVLTFGAGSRLTVL.